One sample yielded the 14 T cell receptor beta chains listed below, sequenced in a study of regulatory T cells in long-lasting Graves disease. HTBI primers from iRepertoire and Arm-PCR of CDR3 regions yielded the TCR beta libraries. TCRdb analysed the multiplex PCR reads with MiXCR anew, one entry per CDR3 protein. Of 430,000 or so distinct CDR3 sequences listed, 21% were seen once; the top ten hold around 15%. The time point denotes: persistent/refractory GD, antithyroid drugs over 5 years with positive TRAb. PBMC RNA served as the TCR library source. The input for sequencing was peripheral blood mononuclear cells (PBMCs), taken when the disease was refractory, from a patient treated with antithyroid drugs. The receptors here all came from a female donor with Graves disease.

This clonotype was observed many times. The chain is built from TRBV6-1 and TRBJ2-6; unclear D gene. V lost 4 bases, J lost 0 bases, and 4 bases lay in between. Per germline, CDR1 MNHNS and CDR2 SASEGT. This CDR3 comprises 14 residues. This chain's CDR3 is CASSVVSGANVLTF. CDR3 DNA sequence: TGTGCCAGCAGTGTTGTCTCTGGGGCCAACGTCCTGACTTTC.

This clonotype was counted at least ten times. The V call is TRBV28, the J call TRBJ2-5, with D perhaps TRBD1 (6 bases). Germline CDR1 MDHEN, CDR2 SYDVKM. The CDR3 covers 14 residues. The V and J ends lost 7 bases and 5 bases respectively, with 17 bases between them. The CDR3 region is CASNPGDRRETQYF. The CDR3 DNA reads as TGTGCCAGCAATCCGGGCGACAGGAGGGAGACCCAGTACTTC. Full variable domain (remainder filled in from reference TRBV28 and TRBJ2-5): DVKVTQSSRYLVKRTGEKVFLECVQDMDHENMFWYRQDPGLGLRLIYFSYDVKMKEKGDIPEGYSVSREKKERFSLILESASTNQTSMYLCASNPGDRRETQYFGPGTRLLVL.

This clonotype was observed a single time. A read error is possible here, since a much larger clone lies one base away. CDR3 residues: CASGLEDTGELFF. Written as DNA, the CDR3 is TGTGCCAGCGGCTTGGAGGACACCGGGGAGCTGTTTTTT. The chain couples TRBV5-6 to TRBJ2-2; the D gene is possibly TRBD2 (5 bases). Germline V gives CDR1 SGHDT, CDR2 YYEEEE. The CDR3 consists of 13 residues.

V usage is TRBV5-1 and J usage is TRBJ1-2; 9 bases align to TRBD1. There are 16 residues in the CDR3. CDR1 SGHRS and CDR2 YFSETQ come from the germline V gene. V was clipped by 0 bases and J by 5 bases; unmatched bases: 8. The CDR3 loop is CASSLGLPDRGYGYTF. The CDR3 nucleotides are TGCGCCAGCAGCTTGGGACTCCCGGACAGGGGTTATGGCTACACCTTC.

This chain links TRBV10-2 with TRBJ2-2; D is uncertain. From germline, CDR1 is WSHSY and CDR2 SAAADI. The CDR3 contains 17 residues. Trimming took 2 bases from V and 10 from J, leaving 23 bases between them. The DNA for the CDR3 is TGCGCCAGCAGTGAGCCCCCGACCCTGACCATGCCCTTGGAGCTGTTTTTT. Protein: CASSEPPTLTMPLELFF.

In the case of this clonotype: Its ends do not fully match the called genes, so a read error is possible. The chain couples TRBV28 to TRBJ2-3; D perhaps matches TRBD2 (5 bases). Germline CDR1 and CDR2: MDHEN and SYDVKM. The CDR3 contains 15 residues. DNA of the CDR3: TGTACCAGCGGTTTAGACCCTGGCAACCCAGATACGCAGTATTTT. It specifies CTSGLDPGNPDTQYF.

This clonotype was detected only a few times. The chain joins TRBV4-1 to TRBJ1-5; D perhaps matches TRBD1 (5 bases). The V end was cut by 0 bases, the J end by 0 bases, with 9 bases between. Per germline, CDR1 MGHRA and CDR2 YSYEKL. CDR3 size: 16 residues. The CDR3 region is CASSQEGRISNQPQHF. CDR3 DNA sequence: TGCGCCAGCAGCCAAGAGGGACGGATTAGCAATCAGCCCCAGCATTTT.

The rearrangement links TRBV4-1 to TRBJ2-7; 10 positions match TRBD2. With 3 bases clipped from V and 4 bases from J, the junction kept 3 bases outside the gene matches. This CDR3 is 14 amino acids long. In germline, CDR1 is MGHRA, CDR2 YSYEKL. DNA of the CDR3: TGCGCCAGCAGCCATAGGACTAGCGGTTACGAGCAGTACTTC. Translated: CASSHRTSGYEQYF.

This chain links TRBV7-8 with TRBJ2-1; 9 nucleotides line up with TRBD1. Germline lookup yields CDR1 SGHVS and CDR2 FQNEAQ. The CDR3 runs to 19 residues. The J segment lost 4 bases and the V segment lost 2 bases, leaving 15 bases of the junction unmatched. CDR3 sequence reads: CASSLSRTGEELAYNEQFF. The CDR3 nucleotides are TGTGCCAGCAGCTTAAGTAGGACAGGGGAGGAACTAGCGTACAATGAGCAGTTCTTC.

This clonotype was seen more than once but under ten times. The V call is TRBV5-1, the J call TRBJ2-7; 7 bases are shared with TRBD1. Germline CDR1 SGHRS, CDR2 YFSETQ. Trimming removed 4 bases from V and 5 bases from J; junction bases left unmatched: 12. The CDR3 has 15 residues. DNA for the CDR3: TGCGCCAGCAGCCGAACAGGGGAGATGGCCCACGAGCAGTACTTC. It translates to CASSRTGEMAHEQYF.

The sample holds a few counts of this clonotype. The rearrangement uses TRBV5-5 and TRBJ1-4, with D unclear. CDR3 length: 15 amino acids. CDR1 and CDR2 (germline): SGHKS, YYEKEE (reference sequence). V was trimmed by 0 bases and J by 4 bases, leaving 10 bases between them. The CDR3 nucleotides read TGTGCCAGCAGCTTGGAAGTCCTTTTTAATGAAAAACTGTTTTTT. Translation: CASSLEVLFNEKLFF.

This rearrangement joins TRBV3-1 to TRBJ2-5; maybe TRBD2 (6 bases). Germline V gene data show CDR1 as LGHDT and CDR2 as YNNKEL (reference sequence). The V and J ends lost 5 bases and 0 bases respectively, with 13 bases between them. This CDR3 has 15 amino acids. The CDR3 loop reads CASSSRDLDQETQYF. CDR3 in DNA: TGTGCCAGCAGCTCCCGGGACTTGGACCAAGAGACCCAGTACTTC.

Comment on this clonotype: A read error may produce the germline difference seen at one junction end. This chain uses TRBV5-8 with TRBJ2-1; weak D call: TRBD2 (7 bases). The CDR3 is 14 amino acids. Per germline, CDR1 SGHTS and CDR2 YDEGEE. CDR3 in amino acids: CASSLGGARLGPLF. The CDR3 nucleotides are TGTGCCAGCTCTCTGGGGGGGGCGCGGCTGGGGCCCCTCTTC.

In regard to this clonotype: A clone one base away is much larger, so this may be a read error. V is TRBV10-3 and J is TRBJ1-2; a weak D match, TRBD1 (6 bases). The length of the CDR3 is 15 residues. CDR1 ENHRY and CDR2 SYGVKD come from the germline V gene. Here the CDR3 DNA reads TGTGCCAGCAGTTACGAGGGGGACGCTAACTATGGCTACACCTTC. The encoded protein is CASSYEGDANYGYTF.